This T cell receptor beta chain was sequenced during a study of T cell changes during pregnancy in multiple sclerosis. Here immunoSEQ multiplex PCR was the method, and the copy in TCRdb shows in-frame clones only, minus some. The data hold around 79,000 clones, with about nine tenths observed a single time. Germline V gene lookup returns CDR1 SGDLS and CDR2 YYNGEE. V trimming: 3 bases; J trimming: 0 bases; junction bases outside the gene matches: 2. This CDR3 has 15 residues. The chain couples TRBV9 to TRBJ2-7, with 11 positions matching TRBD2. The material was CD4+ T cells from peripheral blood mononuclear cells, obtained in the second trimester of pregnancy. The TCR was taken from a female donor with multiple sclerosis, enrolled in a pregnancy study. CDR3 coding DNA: TGTGCCAGCAGCGCGACTAGCGGGAACTCCTACGAGCAGTACTTC. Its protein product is CASSATSGNSYEQYF.